This T cell receptor beta chain was retrieved from a study of Ad26.COV2.S vaccination and SARS-CoV-2 variants. Study in general: Participant was drawn from the COV1001 Ad26.COV2.S trial arm. Donor got 5x10^10 or 1x10^11 viral particles of Ad26.COV2.S.

The sample's treatment: around 19 received Ad26.COV2.S at low or high dose, single or two shots; 5 received placebo; per-sample allocation not given. Collection of samples fell on day 63 after the first vaccine or placebo injection. Vaccine was an Ad26 vector expressing Wuhan-strain SARS-CoV-2 spike. This clone showed up just once. Germline values: CDR1 SGHRS, CDR2 YFSETQ. This CDR3 spans 14 amino acids. V shed 2 bases and J shed 3 bases, with 11 bases lying between them. Assay: immunoSEQ multiplex PCR; the TCRdb copy retains only in-frame clones and omits some. This table has 300,000 to 350,000 clones, around four fifths appearing once.

The material was peripheral blood, obtained in a trial of Ad26.COV2.S vaccine versus placebo. This chain links TRBV5-1 with TRBJ2-5; D is perhaps TRBD1 (6 bases). This TCR was recovered from a person aged 18-65 years who received the Ad26.COV2.S COVID-19 vaccine or a placebo. As DNA, the CDR3 is TGCGCCAGCAGCTTTACAGGGTGGGAAGAGACCCAGTACTTC. Translation: CASSFTGWEETQYF.